What follows is one T cell receptor (beta chain) and its context. Its antigen is unidentified. The entry originates in a study of shared clonotypes between healthy human individuals. The data were produced by immunoSEQ multiplex PCR, yet TCRdb's version contains in-frame clones alone and is incomplete. The top ten hold more than 0.95% of the sample, which has about 1,900,000 clones, around 96% seen once. Whole-study results and caveats: Among a few donors, approximately 5% of naive CD4 clonotypes were found in common.

The CDR3 length is 17 residues. The naive CD8 fraction comprised CD45RO-negative cells positively selected for CCR7 and excluded terminally differentiated effector memory CD45RA+ cells. V usage is TRBV1 and J usage is TRBJ2-7; the D call of TRBD2 is as the table states it, not checked on the DNA. TRBV1 is tagged as a pseudogene. The source of this sequence is a man between 18 and 29 years old in good health. The specimen was naive CD8+ T cells sorted from blood. Written as DNA, the CDR3 is TGCACCAGCAGCCCGCCCCACGGGACTAGCGGGGGTTACGAGCAGTACTTC. Amino acids: CTSSPPHGTSGGYEQYF.